This TCR beta chain was recovered during a study of blood T cells in healthy people across ages. Researchers isolated at least 7 million PBMCs per sample. It was with a sample-barcoded 5' primer and a J-beta primer mix that a second PCR of about 7 to 12 cycles was run. Via MiXCR, TCRdb re-called the 5' RACE reads, giving one row per CDR3 protein. Of some 710,000 distinct CDR3 sequences in the sample, about 46% were seen once. The germline V gene has CDR1 SGDLS and CDR2 YYNGEE. With 2 bases removed from V and 2 bases from J, the gap between germline ends came to 10 bases. The CDR3 contains 14 residues.

The chain is built from TRBV9 and TRBJ1-2; the D gene is possibly TRBD1 (5 bases). The specimen was blood. This clonotype was obtained from a man of 80 years or more in good health. Here the CDR3 DNA reads TGTGCCAGCAGCGTCGAGGGGCAAAACTATGGCTACACCTTC. It translates to CASSVEGQNYGYTF.